The 22 T cell receptor beta chains below were found in one sample sequenced in a study of cytomegalovirus exposure and HLA in healthy donors. The PCR had 60 Vbeta and 13 Jbeta primers. The table came from immunoSEQ multiplex PCR; TCRdb's copy has only in-frame clones and leaves some out. The sample yields 140,000 or so clones, over 80% seen once. Source material: PBMCs. These receptors all come from a male donor in good health and CMV-seronegative.

This chain uses TRBV25-1 with TRBJ2-2; 7 nucleotides align to TRBD2. The CDR3 runs to 16 residues. J gave up 4 bases and V 5 bases, and 10 bases lay outside the gene matches. Germline V gene sequence: CDR1 MGHDK, CDR2 SYGVNS. CDR3 loop: CASSKMGGVFTGELFF. CDR3 nucleotides: TGTGCCAGCAGTAAAATGGGAGGGGTCTTCACCGGGGAGCTGTTTTTT.

The J gene is TRBJ2-1, the V gene TRBV7-6, with 15 bases aligning to TRBD2. The germline V gene has CDR1 SGHVS and CDR2 FNYEAQ. V lost 5 bases and J lost 5; bases outside the gene matches: 13. The CDR3 is 19 amino acids. Written as DNA, the CDR3 is TGTGCCAGCAGCACGACTCCGGGACTAGCGGGAGGAACTGACAATGAGCAGTTCTTC. This translates into CASSTTPGLAGGTDNEQFF.

This sequence joins TRBV15 and TRBJ1-4, with D unclear. The CDR3 length is 14 residues. V gave up 0 bases and J gave up 13 bases, with 15 bases separating them. CDR1 and CDR2 (germline): LNHNV, YYDKDF (reference sequence). Written as DNA, the CDR3 is TGTGCCACCAGCAGAGATCTTCGGGAACGACCACTGTTTTTT. This gives the protein CATSRDLRERPLFF.

A single count supports this clone. V usage is TRBV5-4 and J usage is TRBJ1-2; 8 bases match TRBD1. The germline V gene encodes CDR1 SGHNT and CDR2 YYREEE (reference sequence). CDR3 length: 14 amino acids. The J segment lost 4 bases and the V segment lost 5 bases, leaving 7 bases of the junction unmatched. The CDR3 is CASRDGTGTYGYTF. The CDR3 DNA reads as TGTGCCAGCAGGGACGGGACAGGAACCTATGGCTACACCTTC.

The rearrangement links TRBV19 to TRBJ1-1, with D perhaps TRBD1 (5 bases). Trimming left V 5 bases short and J 0 bases short, with 13 bases between. The CDR3 loop spans 15 amino acids. Germline V CDR1 and CDR2: LNHDA, SQIVND (reference sequence). Written as DNA, the CDR3 is TGTGCCAGTAGTCCGTTGACAGCTCTGAACACTGAAGCTTTCTTT. As protein: CASSPLTALNTEAFF.

This chain joins TRBV7-6 and TRBJ2-3; D is possibly TRBD2 (6 bases). The V and J ends lost 5 bases and 5 bases respectively, with 23 bases between them. Looked up from germline, CDR1 is SGHVS and CDR2 is FNYEAQ. The CDR3 runs to 17 residues. CDR3 in DNA: TGTGCCAGCAGCCAATCTCGGATGCGGCGGGGTGGAGATACGCAGTATTTT. Its translation: CASSQSRMRRGGDTQYF.

In the case of this clone: Germline is not matched at one junction end, which may reflect a read error. The gene calls are TRBV7-9 and TRBJ2-3; D unclear. The CDR3 extends over 15 amino acids. Germline-derived CDR1 and CDR2 are SEHNR and FQNEAQ (reference sequence). This CDR3 is CSSSLASLVTDTQYF. In DNA form, the CDR3 reads TGTTCCAGCAGCTTAGCCTCCCTAGTCACAGATACGCAGTATTTT.

CDR3 in DNA: TGTGCCAGCAGCTCGGACAGCCAGATGAACACTGAAGCTTTCTTT. Amino acid sequence: CASSSDSQMNTEAFF. The V call is TRBV7-9, the J call TRBJ1-1; TRBD1 might be the D (6 bases). V was pared by 4 bases and J by 0 bases, with 12 bases between. Germline loops: CDR1 SEHNR, CDR2 FQNEAQ (reference sequence). The CDR3 contains 15 residues.

This chain uses TRBV7-3 with TRBJ2-1; 8 positions agree with TRBD1. V gave up 1 base and J gave up 4 bases; unmatched junction bases: 9. The CDR3 loop spans 17 amino acids. From germline, CDR1 is SGHTA and CDR2 FQGTGA. The CDR3 here is CASSLMSDRGLYNEQFF. The CDR3 nucleotides read TGTGCCAGCAGCTTAATGTCTGACAGGGGCCTTTACAATGAGCAGTTCTTC.

This sequence joins TRBV29-1 and TRBJ1-1; a weak D match, TRBD1 (6 bases). The CDR3 length is 12 residues. CDR1 and CDR2 (germline): SQVTM, ANQGSEA. The V end lost 7 bases, the J end lost 1 base, and 10 bases lay between the germline ends. The CDR3, as DNA: TGCAGCGCTACGACAGGGAACACTGAAGCTTTCTTT. Protein: CSATTGNTEAFF.

The CDR3 DNA reads TGTGCCAGCAGCGTAGCTACAGGGGTAAACACTGAAGCTTTCTTT. This codes for CASSVATGVNTEAFF. The chain employs TRBV9 and TRBJ1-1, with 7 nucleotides matching TRBD1. With V trimmed by 0 bases and J by 2 bases, 4 bases remained unmatched. This CDR3 spans 15 amino acids. CDR1 and CDR2 from the germline V gene are SGDLS and YYNGEE.

The chain joins TRBV13 to TRBJ1-2; no clear D. This CDR3 is 14 amino acids long. Germline assignment: CDR1 PRHDT and CDR2 FYEKMQ (reference sequence). Trimming took 0 bases from V and 4 from J, leaving 9 bases between them. CDR3 sequence: CASSLGRSFYGYTF. In DNA form, the CDR3 reads TGTGCCAGCAGCTTAGGCCGGTCCTTCTATGGCTACACCTTC.

The chain is built from TRBV4-1 and TRBJ1-2; 9 bases match TRBD1. Germline assignment: CDR1 MGHRA and CDR2 YSYEKL. V shed 4 bases, J shed 8 bases, and the junction held 8 bases outside the gene matches. CDR3 length: 14 residues. CDR3 loop: CASSPRDRADGYTF. In DNA, the CDR3 is TGCGCCAGCAGCCCTCGGGACAGGGCGGACGGCTACACCTTC.

The rearrangement uses TRBV14 and TRBJ2-3; TRBD2 agrees at 11 bases. CDR1 is SGHDN, CDR2 FVKESK, per germline. V trimming: 0 bases; J trimming: 0 bases; junction bases outside the gene matches: 8. The CDR3 loop spans 19 amino acids. The CDR3 region has the DNA TGTGCCAGCAGCCAAGATTTCAGGACTAGCGGGCCTAGCACAGATACGCAGTATTTT. Protein product: CASSQDFRTSGPSTDTQYF.

The chain links TRBV5-1 to TRBJ2-3, with D possibly being TRBD2 (6 bases). Trimming removed 2 bases at V and 0 bases at J, with 7 bases between. This CDR3 spans 14 amino acids. Germline-derived CDR1 and CDR2 are SGHRS and YFSETQ. Written as DNA, the CDR3 is TGCGCCAGCAGCTTAGGGACTAGCACAGATACGCAGTATTTT. It is translated as CASSLGTSTDTQYF.

CDR3 sequence (DNA): TGTGCCAGCAGAAGGACAGGGGAAGTTTGGCCCCTCCACTTT. Translated, it gives CASRRTGEVWPLHF. The chain recombines TRBV6-5 with TRBJ1-6, with 9 bases that match TRBD1. The J segment lost 13 bases and the V segment lost 6 bases, leaving 10 bases of the junction unmatched. In germline, CDR1 is MNHEY, CDR2 SVGAGI. This CDR3 is built from 14 residues.

This clone was observed once. The rearrangement joins TRBV19 to TRBJ2-2, with D perhaps matching TRBD1 (6 bases). The CDR3 extends over 15 amino acids. V was cut by 3 bases and J by 4 bases, with 12 bases left in between. From germline, CDR1 is LNHDA and CDR2 SQIVND (reference sequence). CDR3 in DNA: TGTGCCAGTAGTATCTGGGGGCCGGGCACCGGGGAGCTGTTTTTT. It encodes CASSIWGPGTGELFF.

V and J are TRBV10-3 and TRBJ2-7; the D is unclear. Trimming removed 0 bases from V and 1 base from J, with 10 bases in between. Germline loops: CDR1 ENHRY, CDR2 SYGVKD. There are 15 residues in the CDR3. The CDR3 DNA follows: TGTGCCATCAGTGAGTCGGATGCAGGATCCTACGAGCAGTACTTC. Its translation: CAISESDAGSYEQYF.

This clone showed up just a few times. V is TRBV12-5 and J is TRBJ2-3, with a possible D match to TRBD2 (5 bases). V dropped 1 base and J dropped 2 bases, with 10 bases sitting between them. Germline-derived CDR1 and CDR2 are LGHNT and FRNRAP. This CDR3 is 15 amino acids long. In DNA, the CDR3 is TGTGCTAGTGGTTTGGGGACTGTTAACACAGATACGCAGTATTTT. This sequence encodes CASGLGTVNTDTQYF.

The chain links TRBV5-4 to TRBJ2-7; D is unresolved. Germline CDR1 SGHNT, CDR2 YYREEE (reference sequence). The CDR3 length is 13 residues. V lost 4 bases, J lost 2 bases, and 10 bases lay in between. Here the CDR3 DNA reads TGTGCCAGCAGCCATACAGAGACCTACGAGCAGTACTTC. Encoded protein: CASSHTETYEQYF. Based on the CDR3 plus reference TRBV5-4 and TRBJ2-7, the full variable domain is ETGVTQSPTHLIKTRGQQVTLRCSSQSGHNTVSWYQQALGQGPQFIFQYYREEENGRGNFPPRFSGLQFPNYSSELNVNALELDDSALYLCASSHTETYEQYFGPGTRLTVT.

V is TRBV29-1 and J is TRBJ1-1, with D tentatively TRBD1 (6 bases). The CDR3 loop spans 14 amino acids. Trimming stripped 4 bases from V and 5 bases from J, with 17 bases between. The V gene's germline CDR1 is SQVTM and CDR2 ANQGSEA. Written as DNA, the CDR3 is TGCAGCGTTGTCAAGGGACATTGGGGAACTGAAGCTTTCTTT. It codes for CSVVKGHWGTEAFF.

In this sample, this clone turned up once. This chain uses TRBV5-4 with TRBJ2-7; a possible D gene is TRBD1 (5 bases). The CDR3 runs to 14 residues. Germline V gene data show CDR1 as SGHNT and CDR2 as YYREEE (reference sequence). The ends were cut back, 0 bases at V and 3 bases at J, with 10 bases in the middle. The CDR3 loop is CASSLATTDYEQYF. CDR3 in DNA: TGTGCCAGCAGCTTGGCTACGACAGACTACGAGCAGTACTTC.